These 29 T cell receptor delta chains came from one sample sequenced in a study of gamma-delta chains in newborns, infants, children. TCRdb fed the reads into CATT to redo clone calling. The sample shows about 2,300 delta-chain clones, 6.7% of them seen only once. Sequencing was carried out using blood. These receptors were taken from a child who was a newborn, infant or young child, either healthy, febrile or measles-vaccinated (not recorded which).

The sample holds a few counts of this clone. TCRdb's protein, taken from a much larger clone, differs from this DNA's translation at residue 6, likely owing to a read error; the protein displayed comes from the DNA. The gene calls are TRDV2 and TRDJ3, with D unclear. Trimming took off 3 bases at V and 0 bases at J, with 17 bases between the two ends. CDR1 and CDR2 (germline): GEAIGNYY, EKD. This CDR3 comprises 19 residues. CDR3 bases: TGTGCCTGTGACGACCCGGGGTCCCCGAGCTCCTGGGACACCCGACAGATGTTTTTC. Protein product: CACDDPGSPSSWDTRQMFF.

On this clone itself: A single base separates this from a much larger clone, so it may be a read error. This chain uses TRDV2 with TRDJ3; 10 bases align to TRDD3. Germline CDR1 and CDR2: GEAIGNYY and EKD. CDR3 length: 17 residues. DNA for the CDR3: TGTGCCTGTGACGTTACTGGGGGATCCTGGGACACCCGAAAGATGTTTTTC. Translating gives CACDVTGGSWDTRKMFF.

By frequency in the sample, this clone is large (0.1 to 1%). Other nucleotide sequences in the sample specify the same CDR3. J is TRDJ3 and V is TRDV2; 9 bases are shared with TRDD3. After removal of 0 bases from V and 3 bases from J, the junction contained 2 bases not matched to a gene. Germline V gene lookup returns CDR1 GEAIGNYY and CDR2 EKD. The CDR3 sequence is 17 residues long. The CDR3 spells CACDTVGGYWDTRQMFF. Written as DNA, the CDR3 is TGTGCCTGTGACACCGTTGGGGGATACTGGGACACCCGACAGATGTTTTTC.

On this clone: The protein TCRdb lists belongs to a much larger clone and differs from this DNA's translation at residue 10, which points to a read error; the protein shown is made from the DNA. J is TRDJ3 and V is TRDV2, with 10 bases matching TRDD3. Germline V gene sequence: CDR1 GEAIGNYY, CDR2 EKD. The CDR3 totals 19 residues. Trimming cost V 0 bases and J 2 bases; bases outside gene matches: 6. DNA for the CDR3: TGTGCCTGTGACACCGTTACTGGGGGATCCGCCTGGGACACCCGACAGATGTTTTTC. Encoded protein: CACDTVTGGSAWDTRQMFF.

This clone is large in the sample. The rearrangement links TRDV2 to TRDJ3, with 11 nucleotides matching TRDD3. Germline V lookup: CDR1 GEAIGNYY, CDR2 EKD. The CDR3 is made up of 17 amino acids. V gave up 3 bases and J gave up 3 bases; unmatched junction bases: 3. The CDR3 DNA follows: TGTGCCTGTGACGTACTGGGGGATAACTGGGACACCCGACAGATGTTTTTC. Its protein product is CACDVLGDNWDTRQMFF.

In this sample, this clone turned up a few times. Possible read error: a much larger clone is one base away. This specimen includes other DNA sequences encoding the same CDR3. The rearrangement links TRDV2 to TRDJ3; 8 nucleotides align to TRDD3. V was pared by 3 bases and J by 0 bases, with 12 bases of the junction left unmatched. This CDR3 is built from 20 residues. Germline V gene lookup returns CDR1 GEAIGNYY and CDR2 EKD. CDR3 in amino acids: CACDPVLGDRSSWDTRQMFF. The CDR3 DNA follows: TGTGCCTGTGACCCCGTCCTGGGGGACCGGAGCTCCTGGGACACCCGACAGATGTTTTTC.

Only a few counts were recorded for this clone. The likely explanation is a read error, given a far larger clone one base away. This specimen includes other DNA sequences encoding the same CDR3. This chain joins TRDV2 and TRDJ3, with 11 bases identical to TRDD3. CDR1 GEAIGNYY and CDR2 EKD come from the germline V gene. The CDR3 is 19 amino acids. The V segment lost 3 bases and the J segment 0 bases; nucleotides outside the gene matches: 6. The CDR3 DNA sequence: TGTGCCTGTGACGGGCTGGGGGATACCAGCTCCTGGGACACCCGACAGATGTTTTTC. It encodes CACDGLGDTSSWDTRQMFF.

By share, this clone counts as medium-sized. V and J are TRDV2 and TRDJ3, with 12 bases that match TRDD3. The V and J ends lost 2 bases and 0 bases, in that order; junction bases with no gene match: 1. The CDR3 consists of 18 residues. Per the germline V gene, CDR1 is GEAIGNYY and CDR2 is EKD. The CDR3, as DNA: TGTGCCTGTGACATACTGGGGGATACCTCCTGGGACACCCGACAGATGTTTTTC. Amino acid sequence: CACDILGDTSWDTRQMFF.

As for this clone: The protein that TCRdb holds for this DNA derives from a much larger clone and differs from the translated DNA at residue 5, which likely indicates a read error; the protein shown here is translated from the DNA. V usage is TRDV2 and J usage is TRDJ3; 11 positions agree with TRDD3. The J segment lost 6 bases and the V segment lost 3 bases, leaving 3 bases of the junction unmatched. The CDR3 is 16 amino acids. Germline assignment: CDR1 GEAIGNYY and CDR2 EKD. The CDR3 is CACDPLGDTDTRQMFF. Here the CDR3 DNA reads TGTGCCTGTGACCCGCTGGGGGATACGGACACCCGACAGATGTTTTTC.

This clone came up a few times. Translating this DNA gives a protein that differs at residue 3 from the TCRdb one, which belongs to a much larger clone; a read error is likely, and the protein shown is this translation. The J gene is TRDJ3, the V gene TRDV2, with TRDD3 as a possible D gene (5 bases). This CDR3 is built from 18 residues. Germline CDR1 is GEAIGNYY and CDR2 is EKD. This CDR3 is CARDTVEGSSWDTRQMFF. The CDR3 nucleotides read TGTGCCCGTGACACCGTTGAGGGGAGCTCCTGGGACACCCGACAGATGTTTTTC.

Of note for this clone: A read error likely explains this, since a far larger clone differs by one base. Within the sample, other DNA sequences also encode this same CDR3. The chain carries TRDV2 and TRDJ2; TRDD3 matches at 12 bases. The V gene's germline CDR1 is GEAIGNYY and CDR2 EKD. The CDR3 runs to 16 residues. CDR3: CACDILGDTLTAQLFF. CDR3 coding DNA: TGTGCCTGTGACATACTGGGGGATACTTTGACGGCACAACTCTTCTTT.

About this clone itself: TCRdb's entry gives the protein of a much larger clone, which mismatches this DNA's translation at residue 16, likely from a read error; the protein reported here is translated from the DNA. The rearrangement joins TRDV2 to TRDJ3; 11 bases fit TRDD3. The germline gives CDR1 GEAIGNYY, CDR2 EKD. The CDR3 sequence is 19 residues long. This CDR3 reads CACDTVGGGYARDTRKMFF. DNA for the CDR3: TGTGCCTGTGACACCGTAGGTGGGGGATACGCTCGGGACACCCGAAAGATGTTTTTC.

The table lists this clone with a few counts. Only one base separates this from a far larger clonotype, so it likely reflects a read error. Distinct nucleotide sequences in the sample also encode this CDR3. V usage is TRDV2 and J usage is TRDJ3; tentative D call: TRDD3 (6 bases). From germline, CDR1 is GEAIGNYY and CDR2 EKD. The CDR3 runs to 20 residues. The CDR3 region has the DNA TGTGCCTGCGACACCGTTTCGGGGATGGGGCCCTCCTGGGACACCCGACAGATGTTTTTC. Protein product: CACDTVSGMGPSWDTRQMFF.

This clone was recorded a few times. The TCRdb protein comes from a much larger clone and disagrees with this DNA's translation at residue 3, likely due to a read error; the protein given here is derived from the DNA. This rearrangement joins TRDV2 to TRDJ3; 7 bases match TRDD3. Germline V gene sequence: CDR1 GEAIGNYY, CDR2 EKD. This CDR3 comprises 17 residues. CDR3 sequence reads: CARDGIPGSWDTRQMFF. CDR3 sequence (DNA): TGTGCCCGTGACGGGATACCGGGATCCTGGGACACCCGACAGATGTTTTTC.

A word on this clone: A much bigger clone sits one base away, suggesting this may be a read error. The chain carries TRDV2 and TRDJ2; D perhaps matches TRDD3 (6 bases). The ends were cut back, 0 bases at V and 6 bases at J, with 10 bases in the middle. The CDR3 runs 14 residues. Germline V lookup: CDR1 GEAIGNYY, CDR2 EKD. CDR3 coding DNA: TGTGCCTGTGACACCTGGGGATTGGCAGCACAACTCTTCTTT. It encodes CACDTWGLAAQLFF.

The V call is TRDV1, the J call TRDJ1, with D perhaps TRDD3 (8 bases). The germline V gene encodes CDR1 TSWWSYY and CDR2 QGS. V was pared by 5 bases and J by 2 bases, with 39 bases between. CDR3 size: 23 residues. In nucleotides, the CDR3 is TGTGCTCTTGGGCCAACCCGTACTCCTTCCTTGGGGATACAGTTTCGTATAACCGATAAACTCATCTTT. Encoded protein: CALGPTRTPSLGIQFRITDKLIF.

As to this clone: One end of the junction is discordant with germline, which a read error may explain. This chain uses TRDV2 with TRDJ3, with TRDD3 matching over 8 bases. From germline, CDR1 is GEAIGNYY and CDR2 EKD. There are 18 residues in the CDR3. The CDR3 is CACDTGLGGSWETRKMFF. Written as DNA, the CDR3 is TGTGCCTGTGACACCGGACTGGGGGGGAGCTGGGAAACCCGAAAGATGTTTTTC.

This clone has only a few counts. The TCRdb protein, from a much larger clone, departs from this DNA's translation at residue 15, likely by read error; the protein shown derives from the DNA. The gene calls are TRDV2 and TRDJ3, with a tentative D call TRDD3 (5 bases). The CDR3 has 18 amino acids. CDR1 is GEAIGNYY, CDR2 EKD, per germline. The CDR3 sequence: CACDTVEGSSWDTRRMFF. The DNA for the CDR3 is TGTGCCTGTGACACCGTTGAGGGGAGCTCCTGGGACACCCGACGGATGTTTTTC.

This clone was seen more than once but under ten times. This could be a read error, since a much larger clone is one nucleotide away. The same CDR3 can be traced to other DNA sequences in this sample. The rearrangement joins TRDV2 to TRDJ3; TRDD3 matches 10 bases. The CDR3 covers 20 residues. The germline V gene encodes CDR1 GEAIGNYY and CDR2 EKD. In DNA form, the CDR3 reads TGTGCTTGTGACACCGTACTGGGGGATCCTAGCTCCTGGGACACCCGACAGATGTTTTTC. Its protein is CACDTVLGDPSSWDTRQMFF.

A word on this clone: An end of the junction does not agree with germline; a read error may underlie this. The rearrangement uses TRDV2 and TRDJ3; weak D call: TRDD3 (6 bases). The CDR3 loop spans 16 amino acids. CDR1 is GEAIGNYY and CDR2 is EKD in the germline V gene. CDR3 coding DNA: TGTGCCCGTGACGGGATAAGCTCCTGGGGCACCCGACAGATGTTTTTC. Its protein is CARDGISSWGTRQMFF.

With regard to this clone: One base separates it from a far larger clone, so it is likely a read error. Different DNA sequences within this sample yield the same CDR3. This sequence joins TRDV1 and TRDJ1, with TRDD3 matching 13 bases. The CDR3 has 24 amino acids. Looked up from germline, CDR1 is TSWWSYY and CDR2 is QGS. This CDR3 reads CALGNWAQFLLLGDTRKYTDKLIF. The CDR3 bases are TGTGCTCTTGGGAACTGGGCCCAGTTCCTGCTACTGGGGGATACGCGAAAGTACACTGATAAACTCATCTTT.

Points on this clone: This clone may be a read error of a much larger clone one base away. The V and J genes are TRDV1 and TRDJ1, with TRDD3 identical over 10 bases. Germline CDR1 is TSWWSYY and CDR2 is QGS. The junction had 17 bases not matched to a gene; V was cut back by 1 base and J by 0 bases. This CDR3 is built from 21 residues. The CDR3 region is CALGERAPTYWGISYTDKLIF. CDR3 bases: TGTGCTCTTGGGGAACGAGCCCCTACGTACTGGGGGATCTCGTACACCGATAAACTCATCTTT.

A word on this clone: This likely came from a read error, as a far larger clone is one base away. Within the sample, other DNA sequences also encode this same CDR3. The chain links TRDV2 to TRDJ3; 10 bases match TRDD3. After removal of 7 bases from V and 1 base from J, the junction contained 6 bases not matched to a gene. Germline assignment: CDR1 GEAIGNYY and CDR2 EKD. CDR3 size: 17 residues. The CDR3 DNA follows: TGTGCCTGCGACGTACTGGGGGATTCCTGGGACACCCGACAGATGTTTTTC. Encoded protein: CACDVLGDSWDTRQMFF.

This clone came up a few times. TCRdb shows a much larger clone's protein in place of this DNA's translation, and the two differ at residue 10, likely through a read error; the protein shown is translated from the DNA. This chain links TRDV2 with TRDJ3, with 10 bases identical to TRDD3. V was pared by 0 bases and J by 2 bases, with 3 bases of the junction left unmatched. CDR1 and CDR2 from the germline V gene are GEAIGNYY and EKD. The CDR3 runs 18 residues. The CDR3 spells CACDTVGGYPWDTRQMFF. The CDR3 nucleotides read TGTGCCTGTGACACCGTTGGGGGATACCCCTGGGACACCCGACAGATGTTTTTC.

As regards this clone: TCRdb's listed protein matches a much larger clone and diverges from this DNA's translation at residue 10, likely through a read error; the protein shown comes from the DNA. CDR3 loop: CALGELLGRRGYPDKLIF. For the CDR3, the DNA is TGTGCTCTTGGGGAACTACTCGGGCGTAGGGGATATCCCGATAAACTCATCTTT. This chain uses TRDV1 with TRDJ1, with TRDD3 matching 7 bases. CDR1 is TSWWSYY and CDR2 is QGS in the germline V gene. J was trimmed by 3 bases and V by 0 bases; bases with no gene match: 13. The CDR3 sequence is 18 residues long.

Of note for this clone: This DNA's translation and the protein TCRdb lists, from a much larger clone, do not match at residue 16, likely due to a read error; the protein shown is translated from the DNA. This rearrangement joins TRDV2 to TRDJ3, with 12 bases lining up with TRDD3. Germline CDR1 is GEAIGNYY and CDR2 is EKD. The CDR3 has 18 amino acids. CDR3 sequence reads: CACDTVLGDTWDTRQVFF. CDR3 in DNA: TGTGCCTGTGACACCGTACTGGGGGATACCTGGGACACCCGACAGGTGTTTTTC.

Worth noting for this clone: This DNA's translation and the protein TCRdb lists, from a much larger clone, do not match at residue 16, likely due to a read error; the protein shown is translated from the DNA. The genes are TRDV2 and TRDJ3; TRDD3 matches 12 bases. Germline CDR1 and CDR2: GEAIGNYY and EKD. The CDR3 is 18 amino acids. The CDR3 coding sequence is TGTGCCTGTGACAAAGTACTGGGGGATACCTGGGACACCCGACAGGTGTTTTTC. Its protein product is CACDKVLGDTWDTRQVFF.

In the case of this clone: A much larger clone lies a single base off, so this may be a read error. The chain recombines TRDV2 with TRDJ3, with TRDD3 matching 7 bases. This CDR3 comprises 21 residues. Germline values: CDR1 GEAIGNYY, CDR2 EKD. The CDR3 bases are TGTGCCTGTGACAGAGTGGGACTGGGGATCTCCTTCTCCTGGGGCACCCGACAGATGTTTTTC. Residues: CACDRVGLGISFSWGTRQMFF.

This clone was picked up a small number of times. This likely reflects a read error, since a far larger clone is one base away. This specimen includes other DNA sequences encoding the same CDR3. The rearrangement uses TRDV2 and TRDJ3, with D possibly matching TRDD3 (5 bases). The CDR3 runs 19 residues. The germline gives CDR1 GEAIGNYY, CDR2 EKD. The CDR3: CACDAITGSKAWDTRQMFF. For the CDR3, the DNA is TGTGCCTGTGACGCGATTACTGGATCAAAAGCCTGGGACACCCGACAGATGTTCTTC.